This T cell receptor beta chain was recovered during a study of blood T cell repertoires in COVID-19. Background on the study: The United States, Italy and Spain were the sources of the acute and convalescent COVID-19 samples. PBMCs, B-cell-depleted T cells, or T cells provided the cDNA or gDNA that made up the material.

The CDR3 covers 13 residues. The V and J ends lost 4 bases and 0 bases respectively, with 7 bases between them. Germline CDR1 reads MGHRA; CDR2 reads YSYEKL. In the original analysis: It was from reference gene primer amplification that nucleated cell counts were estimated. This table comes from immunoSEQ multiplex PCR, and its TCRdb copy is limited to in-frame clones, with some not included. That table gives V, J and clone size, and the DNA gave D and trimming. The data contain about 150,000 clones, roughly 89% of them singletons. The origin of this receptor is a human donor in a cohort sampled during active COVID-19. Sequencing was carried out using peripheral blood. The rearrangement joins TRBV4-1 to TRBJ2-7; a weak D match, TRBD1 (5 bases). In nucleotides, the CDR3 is TGCGCCAGCAGCCCGCAGGGCTCCTACGAGCAGTACTTC. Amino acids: CASSPQGSYEQYF.